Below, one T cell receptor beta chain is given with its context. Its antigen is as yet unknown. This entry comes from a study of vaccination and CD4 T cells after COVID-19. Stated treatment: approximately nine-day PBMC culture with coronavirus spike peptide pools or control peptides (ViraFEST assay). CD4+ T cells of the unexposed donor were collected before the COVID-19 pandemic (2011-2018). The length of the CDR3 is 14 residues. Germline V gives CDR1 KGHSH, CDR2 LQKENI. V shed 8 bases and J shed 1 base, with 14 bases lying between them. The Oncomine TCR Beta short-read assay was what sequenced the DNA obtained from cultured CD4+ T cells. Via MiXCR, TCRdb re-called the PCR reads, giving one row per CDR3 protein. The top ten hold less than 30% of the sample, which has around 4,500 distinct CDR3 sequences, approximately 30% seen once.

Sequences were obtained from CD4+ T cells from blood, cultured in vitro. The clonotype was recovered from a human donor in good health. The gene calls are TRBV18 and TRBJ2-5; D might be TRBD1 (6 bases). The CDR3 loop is CASAWTDFQETQYF. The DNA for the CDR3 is TGTGCCAGCGCCTGGACAGATTTCCAAGAGACCCAGTACTTC.